The 26 T cell receptor beta chains below come from one sample, sequenced in a study of T cell repertoires in cytomegalovirus infection. In TCRdb, the reads were re-called with MiXCR into one record per CDR3 protein. The sample shows roughly 800,000 distinct CDR3 sequences, almost 30% of them seen only once. These receptors have no identified antigens. The starting material was cultured CD8+ T cells from PBMCs, obtained from culture after CMV antigen stimulation. These receptors were collected from a human donor in good health (CMV status not recorded). Some clones in this sample may be carry-over from other donors' samples.

The J gene is TRBJ2-5, the V gene TRBV6-2 or TRBV6-3; 10 bases line up with TRBD2. The junction had 17 bases not matched to a gene; V was cut back by 5 bases and J by 2 bases. The CDR3 is 19 amino acids. CDR1 is MNHEY and CDR2 is SVGEGT in the germline V gene. CDR3 sequence: CASSIDPLAGAPFQETQYF. In nucleotides, the CDR3 is TGTGCCAGCAGTATCGACCCCCTAGCGGGGGCCCCTTTTCAAGAGACCCAGTACTTC.

The V and J genes are TRBV20-1 and TRBJ2-7, with unresolved D. The CDR3 consists of 13 residues. Trimming removed 1 base from V and 5 bases from J, with 12 bases in between. Germline assignment: CDR1 DFQATT and CDR2 SNEGSKA (reference sequence). The CDR3 loop reads CSARVLEKDEQYF. CDR3 DNA sequence: TGCAGTGCTAGAGTCTTGGAAAAGGACGAGCAGTACTTC.

In the case of this clonotype: Relative to the germline gene, one junction end is altered; a read error may explain this. The chain uses TRBV12-3 or TRBV12-4 and TRBJ2-1; 7 nucleotides match TRBD1. This CDR3 spans 14 amino acids. CDR3 sequence: CASSLSTGLSERFF. In DNA, the CDR3 is TGTGCCAGCAGCCTATCGACAGGGCTTAGTGAGCGGTTCTTC.

The chain uses TRBV7-9 and TRBJ1-1, with D perhaps matching TRBD1 (6 bases). Germline lookup yields CDR1 SEHNR and CDR2 FQNEAQ (reference sequence). V dropped 5 bases and J dropped 0 bases, with 10 bases sitting between them. This CDR3 has 14 amino acids. The DNA for the CDR3 is TGTGCCAGCAGCGGTTGGACAGTGAACACTGAAGCTTTCTTT. This sequence encodes CASSGWTVNTEAFF.

The V gene is TRBV4-2, the J gene TRBJ2-3; D is ambiguous. The CDR3 has 13 residues. Per the germline V gene, CDR1 is LGHNA and CDR2 is YNFKEQ. Trimming shortened V by 0 bases and J by 6 bases, and 7 bases separated the two germline ends. CDR3 coding DNA: TGTGCCAGCAGCCAAGAAGGGCGTGATACGCAGTATTTT. It encodes CASSQEGRDTQYF.

This clonotype was detected many times. This chain joins TRBV7-8 and TRBJ2-5, with 7 bases aligning to TRBD2. The CDR3 has 16 residues. The germline V gene has CDR1 SGHVS and CDR2 FQNEAQ. Trimming cost V 2 bases and J 0 bases; bases outside gene matches: 6. The CDR3 sequence is CASSLMDGGYQETQYF. Here the CDR3 DNA reads TGTGCCAGCAGCTTAATGGACGGGGGGTACCAAGAGACCCAGTACTTC.

J is TRBJ2-7 and V is TRBV6-4, with D perhaps TRBD1 or TRBD2 (5 bases each). Germline lookup yields CDR1 MRHNA and CDR2 SNTAGT. The CDR3 length is 15 residues. Between the trimmed V and J ends, which lost 2 bases and 4 bases, there was a span of 15 bases. The CDR3 sequence: CASSDARWGFYEQYV. CDR3 in DNA: TGTGCCAGCAGTGACGCACGTTGGGGGTTTTACGAGCAGTACGTC.

The chain recombines TRBV27 with TRBJ1-1, with TRBD1 matching 7 bases. V lost 5 bases to trimming and J lost 4 bases; unmatched junction nucleotides: 10. Germline values: CDR1 MNHEY, CDR2 SMNVEV (reference sequence). The CDR3 runs to 15 residues. CDR3 nucleotide sequence: TGTGCCAGCAGTCTCAATCCAGGGGGGGGCACTGAAGCTTTCTTT. It codes for CASSLNPGGGTEAFF.

This clonotype has only a few counts. The genes are TRBV3-1 and TRBJ2-5; D unclear. CDR3 size: 13 residues. V was trimmed by 0 bases and J by 4 bases, leaving 6 bases between them. Germline V gene lookup returns CDR1 LGHDT and CDR2 YNNKEL (reference sequence). CDR3 bases: TGTGCCAGCAGCCAAGATCCGATAGAGACCCAGTACTTC. It encodes CASSQDPIETQYF.

This clonotype was recorded at least ten times. The chain couples TRBV6-1 to TRBJ1-5, with 7 nucleotides matching TRBD1. V shed 6 bases, J shed 1 base, and the junction held 6 bases outside the gene matches. CDR3 length: 15 residues. In germline, CDR1 is MNHNS, CDR2 SASEGT. CDR3 DNA sequence: TGTGCCAGCAGAGAACAGGGGTGGAGCAATCAGCCCCAGCATTTT. Translating it yields CASREQGWSNQPQHF.

This clonotype was recorded many times. CDR3 residues: CASSYHPDTLTDTQYF. The CDR3, as DNA: TGTGCCAGCAGCTACCACCCGGACACCCTCACAGATACGCAGTATTTT. V and J are TRBV7-9 and TRBJ2-3; a possible D gene is TRBD1 (5 bases). The germline V gene encodes CDR1 SEHNR and CDR2 FQNEAQ (reference sequence). Trimming stripped 4 bases from V and 2 bases from J, with 16 bases between. The CDR3 is 16 residues long.

This clonotype was seen just once. This rearrangement joins TRBV6-5 to TRBJ1-5; D uncertain. CDR1 MNHEY and CDR2 SVGAGI come from the germline V gene. V lost 9 bases, J lost 5 bases, and 20 bases lay in between. This CDR3 region has 15 residues. The CDR3 spells CARWRSLSVDQPQHF. The CDR3 nucleotides are TGTGCCAGATGGAGGAGCCTCTCGGTCGATCAGCCCCAGCATTTT.

This chain uses TRBV11-3 with TRBJ2-5, with D possibly being TRBD1 (6 bases). The germline V and J ends were trimmed by 1 base and 1 base, with 13 bases remaining between them. The CDR3 spans 16 residues. In germline, CDR1 is SGHNT, CDR2 YENEEA. The CDR3 protein is CASSLGPQGIQETQYF. The CDR3 DNA reads TGTGCCAGCAGCTTAGGGCCACAGGGAATCCAAGAGACCCAGTACTTC. The variable domain in full, with the rest retrieved from reference TRBV11-3 and TRBJ2-5, is EAGVVQSPRYKIIEKKQPVAFWCNPISGHNTLYWYLQNLGQGPELLIRYENEEAVDDSQLPKDRFSAERLKGVDSTLKIQPAELGDSAVYLCASSLGPQGIQETQYFGPGTRLLVL.

This clonotype occurred a few times. The chain carries TRBV7-9 and TRBJ1-2; TRBD1 aligns across 10 bases. V gave up 7 bases and J gave up 4 bases; unmatched junction bases: 12. The germline V gene encodes CDR1 SEHNR and CDR2 FQNEAQ (reference sequence). This CDR3 contains 16 residues. CDR3 nucleotides: TGTGCCAGCAACCCTGGGGGACAGGGGCCAATCTATGGCTACACCTTC. Translated: CASNPGGQGPIYGYTF. Variable domain in full (rest from reference TRBV7-9 and TRBJ1-2): DTGVSQNPRHKITKRGQNVTFRCDPISEHNRLYWYRQTLGQGPEFLTYFQNEAQLEKSRLLSDRFSAERPKGSFSTLEIQRTEQGDSAMYLCASNPGGQGPIYGYTFGSGTRLTVV.

There are many counts of this clonotype. This rearrangement joins TRBV7-2 to TRBJ1-1; D unresolved. Germline assignment: CDR1 SGHTA and CDR2 FQGNSA. This CDR3 is 14 amino acids long. V gave up 4 bases and J gave up 4 bases, with 13 bases separating them. For the CDR3, the DNA is TGTGCCAGCAGCTACTCCGCGCGGGGCACTGAAGCTTTCTTT. Residues: CASSYSARGTEAFF.

This clonotype was detected only a few times. The chain's CDR3 is CARGRANTEAFF. CDR3 sequence (DNA): TGTGCCAGGGGACGGGCGAACACTGAAGCTTTCTTT. The rearrangement links TRBV24-1 to TRBJ1-1; D is possibly TRBD1 (5 bases). The CDR3 runs 12 residues. Germline lookup yields CDR1 KGHDR and CDR2 SFDVKD. The V and J ends lost 11 bases and 1 base respectively, with 10 bases between them.

This clonotype occurred many times. The CDR3: CAALRGGYEQYF. CDR3 nucleotide sequence: TGTGCCGCCCTGAGAGGGGGCTACGAGCAGTACTTC. The V gene is TRBV7-2, the J gene TRBJ2-7, with D possibly being TRBD1 (6 bases). This CDR3 is built from 12 residues. Germline CDR1 is SGHTA and CDR2 is FQGNSA. V lost 11 bases, J lost 3 bases, and 14 bases lay in between.

The V and J genes are TRBV24-1 and TRBJ2-2; D may be TRBD2 (5 bases). V lost 3 bases and J lost 0, with 10 bases in between. This CDR3 region has 16 residues. Germline CDR1 and CDR2: KGHDR and SFDVKD. CDR3 sequence reads: CATSDQRNANTGELFF. The CDR3 DNA follows: TGTGCCACCAGTGATCAGCGGAACGCGAACACCGGGGAGCTGTTTTTT.

This clonotype showed up many times. J is TRBJ2-2 and V is TRBV11-3; no reliable D call. This CDR3 has 13 amino acids. CDR1 and CDR2 (germline): SGHNT, YENEEA. Trimming left V 0 bases short and J 6 bases short, with 5 bases between. As DNA, the CDR3 is TGTGCCAGCAGCTTAGATTTTTCCGGGGAGCTGTTTTTT. Protein sequence: CASSLDFSGELFF.

This clonotype showed up many times. The chain employs TRBV27 and TRBJ2-5, with D perhaps matching TRBD2 (5 bases). This CDR3 has 14 residues. Germline V lookup: CDR1 MNHEY, CDR2 SMNVEV (reference sequence). V lost 10 bases to trimming and J lost 5 bases, with 20 bases between them. CDR3 region: CATAIRGRPETQYF. As DNA, the CDR3 is TGTGCCACCGCAATTCGGGGTCGTCCTGAGACCCAGTACTTC.

This clonotype was seen repeatedly, ten times or more. The chain is built from TRBV7-9 and TRBJ1-1, with unresolved D. V was cut by 6 bases and J by 6 bases, with 11 bases left in between. CDR1 is SEHNR and CDR2 is FQNEAQ in the germline V gene (reference sequence). There are 12 residues in the CDR3. The CDR3 sequence: CASSQAWPEAFF. In DNA, the CDR3 is TGTGCCAGCAGTCAAGCCTGGCCTGAAGCTTTCTTT.

The rearrangement joins TRBV5-4 to TRBJ1-2, with TRBD1 matching 8 bases. Germline values: CDR1 SGHNT, CDR2 YYREEE (reference sequence). V shed 6 bases, J shed 4 bases, and the junction held 14 bases outside the gene matches. The CDR3 extends over 16 amino acids. The CDR3 sequence is CASIPGGQGGSYGYTF. CDR3 DNA: TGTGCCAGCATACCCGGAGGACAGGGTGGCTCCTATGGCTACACCTTC.

This clonotype was seen at least ten times. The rearrangement uses TRBV7-8 and TRBJ2-1; no reliable D call. CDR1 is SGHVS and CDR2 is FQNEAQ in the germline V gene. The CDR3 is 13 amino acids. The V end was cut by 5 bases, the J end by 3 bases, with 8 bases between. DNA of the CDR3: TGTGCCAGCAGCACCGTAGGCTACAATGAGCAGTTCTTC. This codes for CASSTVGYNEQFF.

This clonotype was seen more than once but under ten times. Germline is not matched at one junction end, which may reflect a read error. The chain employs TRBV11-1 and TRBJ1-6; 10 bases match TRBD1. The CDR3 is 14 residues long. The germline gives CDR1 SGHAT, CDR2 FQDESV (reference sequence). The CDR3, as DNA: TGCTCCGTCGGGGACAGGGGTTTGAATTCACCCCTCCACTTT. It specifies CSVGDRGLNSPLHF.

The CDR3 sequence is CASSYRGRGNPEAFF. The CDR3, as DNA: TGTGCCAGCAGTTACAGGGGGCGAGGGAATCCTGAAGCTTTCTTT. The chain joins TRBV7-2 to TRBJ1-1; TRBD1 matches at 9 bases. Losses at the gene ends were 6 bases for V and 6 bases for J; bases not matched to a gene: 11. Germline CDR1 is SGHTA and CDR2 is FQGNSA. The CDR3 extends over 15 amino acids.

In this sample, this clonotype turned up a few times. This chain joins TRBV2 and TRBJ1-6, with 7 nucleotides matching TRBD1. Trimming removed 7 bases from V and 10 bases from J; junction bases left unmatched: 16. Germline-derived CDR1 and CDR2 are SNHLY and FYNNEI. This CDR3 is built from 16 residues. Here the CDR3 DNA reads TGTGCCAGCACTCGTTTCCGACAGGGCCTAGAATCACCCCTCCACTTT. Translation: CASTRFRQGLESPLHF.